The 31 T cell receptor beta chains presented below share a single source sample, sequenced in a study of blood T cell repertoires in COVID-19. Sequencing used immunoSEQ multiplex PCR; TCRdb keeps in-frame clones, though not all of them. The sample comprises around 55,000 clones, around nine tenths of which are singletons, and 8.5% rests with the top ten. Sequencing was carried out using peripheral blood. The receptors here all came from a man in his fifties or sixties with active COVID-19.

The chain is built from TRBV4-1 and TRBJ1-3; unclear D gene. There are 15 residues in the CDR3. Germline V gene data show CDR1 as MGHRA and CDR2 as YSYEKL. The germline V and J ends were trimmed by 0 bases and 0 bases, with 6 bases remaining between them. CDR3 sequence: CASSQDQFSGNTIYF. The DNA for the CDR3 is TGCGCCAGCAGCCAAGATCAGTTCTCTGGAAACACCATATATTTT.

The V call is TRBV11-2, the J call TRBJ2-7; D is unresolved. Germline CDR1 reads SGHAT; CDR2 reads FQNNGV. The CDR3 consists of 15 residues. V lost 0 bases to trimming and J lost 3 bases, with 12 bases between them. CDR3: CASSLEWQRSYEQYF. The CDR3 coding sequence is TGTGCCAGCAGCTTAGAATGGCAGCGAAGCTACGAGCAGTACTTC.

The CDR3 protein is CASSRDRGWPSGRYEQYF. The CDR3 DNA reads TGTGCCAGTAGTCGGGACAGGGGCTGGCCTAGCGGACGCTACGAGCAGTACTTC. The gene calls are TRBV19 and TRBJ2-7, with 10 positions matching TRBD1. Germline CDR1 is LNHDA and CDR2 is SQIVND (reference sequence). Trimming removed 5 bases from V and 3 bases from J; junction bases left unmatched: 16. The CDR3 is 18 amino acids.

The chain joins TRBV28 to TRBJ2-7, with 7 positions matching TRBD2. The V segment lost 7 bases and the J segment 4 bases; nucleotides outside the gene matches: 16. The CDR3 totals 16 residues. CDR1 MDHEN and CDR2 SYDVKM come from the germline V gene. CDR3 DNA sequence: TGTGCCAGCACTATTTGGGGGAGGGCAGGGTGGTACGAGCAGTACTTC. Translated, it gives CASTIWGRAGWYEQYF.

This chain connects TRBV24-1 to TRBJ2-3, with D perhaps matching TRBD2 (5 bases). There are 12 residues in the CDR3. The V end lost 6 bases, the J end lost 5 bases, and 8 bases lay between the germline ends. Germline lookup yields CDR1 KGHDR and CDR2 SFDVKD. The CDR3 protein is CATSQRGDTQYF. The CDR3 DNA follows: TGTGCCACCAGTCAACGGGGAGATACGCAGTATTTT.

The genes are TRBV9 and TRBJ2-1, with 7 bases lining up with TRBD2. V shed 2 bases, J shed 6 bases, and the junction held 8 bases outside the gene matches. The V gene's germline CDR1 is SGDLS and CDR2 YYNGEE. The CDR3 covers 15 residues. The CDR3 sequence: CASSVWTRGFNEQFF. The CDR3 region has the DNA TGTGCCAGCAGCGTCTGGACTAGAGGCTTCAATGAGCAGTTCTTC.

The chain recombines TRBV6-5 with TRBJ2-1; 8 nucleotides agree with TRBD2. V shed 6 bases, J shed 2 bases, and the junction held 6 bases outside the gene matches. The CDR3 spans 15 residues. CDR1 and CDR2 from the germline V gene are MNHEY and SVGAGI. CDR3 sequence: CASRQLAVAYNEQFF. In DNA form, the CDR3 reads TGTGCCAGCAGACAACTAGCGGTAGCCTACAATGAGCAGTTCTTC.

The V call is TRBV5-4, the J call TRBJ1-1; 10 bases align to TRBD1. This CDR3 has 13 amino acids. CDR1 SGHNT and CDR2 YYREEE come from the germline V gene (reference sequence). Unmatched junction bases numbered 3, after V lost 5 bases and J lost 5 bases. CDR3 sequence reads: CASRRTGGTEAFF. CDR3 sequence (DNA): TGTGCCAGCAGACGGACAGGGGGGACTGAAGCTTTCTTT.

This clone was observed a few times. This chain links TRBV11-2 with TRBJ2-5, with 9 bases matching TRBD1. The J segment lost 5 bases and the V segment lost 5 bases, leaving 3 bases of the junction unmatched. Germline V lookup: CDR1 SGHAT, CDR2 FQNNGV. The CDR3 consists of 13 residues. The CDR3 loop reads CASSRTGAETQYF. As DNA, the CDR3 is TGTGCCAGCAGCCGGACAGGGGCCGAGACCCAGTACTTC.

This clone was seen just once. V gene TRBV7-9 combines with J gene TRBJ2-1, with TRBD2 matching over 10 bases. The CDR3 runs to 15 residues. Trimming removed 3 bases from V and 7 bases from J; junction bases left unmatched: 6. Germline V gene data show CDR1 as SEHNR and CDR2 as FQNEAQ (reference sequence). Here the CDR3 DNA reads TGTGCCAGCAGCTTTGGAGCTAGCGGGGGAAATGAGCAGTTCTTC. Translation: CASSFGASGGNEQFF.

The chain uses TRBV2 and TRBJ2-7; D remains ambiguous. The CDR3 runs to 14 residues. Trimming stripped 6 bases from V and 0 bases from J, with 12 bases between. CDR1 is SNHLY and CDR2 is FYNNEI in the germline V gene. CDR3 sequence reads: CASRAPGPSYEQYF. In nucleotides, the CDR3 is TGTGCCAGCAGGGCCCCTGGGCCCTCCTACGAGCAGTACTTC.

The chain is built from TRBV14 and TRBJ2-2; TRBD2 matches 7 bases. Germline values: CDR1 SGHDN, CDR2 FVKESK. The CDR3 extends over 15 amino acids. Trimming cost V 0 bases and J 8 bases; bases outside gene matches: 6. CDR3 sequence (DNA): TGTGCCAGCAGCCAAGATTGGCGGGAGTTTGGGGAGCTGTTTTTT. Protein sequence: CASSQDWREFGELFF.

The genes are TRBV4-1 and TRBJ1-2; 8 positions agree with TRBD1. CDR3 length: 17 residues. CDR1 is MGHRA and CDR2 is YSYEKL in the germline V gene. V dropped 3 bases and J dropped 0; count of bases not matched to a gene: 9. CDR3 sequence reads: CASSQAVGTGPNYGYTF. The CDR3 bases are TGCGCCAGCAGCCAGGCGGTCGGGACAGGTCCTAACTATGGCTACACCTTC.

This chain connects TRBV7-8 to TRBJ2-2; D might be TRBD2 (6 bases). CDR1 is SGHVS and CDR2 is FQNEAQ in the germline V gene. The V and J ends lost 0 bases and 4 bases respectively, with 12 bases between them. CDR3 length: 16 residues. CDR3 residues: CASSLAGGTPTGELFF. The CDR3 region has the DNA TGTGCCAGCAGCTTAGCGGGGGGAACCCCCACCGGGGAGCTGTTTTTT. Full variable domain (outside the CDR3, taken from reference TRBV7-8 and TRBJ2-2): GAGVSQSPRYKVAKRGQDVALRCDPISGHVSLFWYQQALGQGPEFLTYFQNEAQLDKSGLPSDRFFAERPEGSVSTLKIQRTQQEDSAVYLCASSLAGGTPTGELFFGEGSRLTVL.

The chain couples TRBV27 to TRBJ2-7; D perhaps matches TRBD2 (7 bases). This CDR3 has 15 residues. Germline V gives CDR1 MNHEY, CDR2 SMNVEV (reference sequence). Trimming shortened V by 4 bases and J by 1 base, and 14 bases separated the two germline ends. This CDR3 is CASSSGGKGSYEQYF. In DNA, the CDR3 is TGTGCCAGCAGTTCGGGGGGCAAGGGGTCCTACGAGCAGTACTTC.

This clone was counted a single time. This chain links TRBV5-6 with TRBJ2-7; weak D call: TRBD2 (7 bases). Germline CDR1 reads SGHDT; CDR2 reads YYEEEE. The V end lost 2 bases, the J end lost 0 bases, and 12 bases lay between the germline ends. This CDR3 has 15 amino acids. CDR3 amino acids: CASSFGGGSSYEQYF. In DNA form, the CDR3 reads TGTGCCAGCAGCTTTGGCGGGGGCAGCTCCTACGAGCAGTACTTC. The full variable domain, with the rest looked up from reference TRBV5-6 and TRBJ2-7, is DAGVTQSPTHLIKTRGQQVTLRCSPKSGHDTVSWYQQALGQGPQFIFQYYEEEERQRGNFPDRFSGHQFPNYSSELNVNALLLGDSALYLCASSFGGGSSYEQYFGPGTRLTVT.

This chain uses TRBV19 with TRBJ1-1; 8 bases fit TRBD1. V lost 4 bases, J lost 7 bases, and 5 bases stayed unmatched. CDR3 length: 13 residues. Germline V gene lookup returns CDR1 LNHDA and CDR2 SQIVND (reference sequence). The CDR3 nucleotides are TGTGCCAGTAGTACCACAGGGGGTCTTGAAGCTTTCTTT. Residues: CASSTTGGLEAFF. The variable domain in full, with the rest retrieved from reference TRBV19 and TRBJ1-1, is DGGITQSPKYLFRKEGQNVTLSCEQNLNHDAMYWYRQDPGQGLRLIYYSQIVNDFQKGDIAEGYSVSREKKESFPLTVTSAQKNPTAFYLCASSTTGGLEAFFGQGTRLTVV.

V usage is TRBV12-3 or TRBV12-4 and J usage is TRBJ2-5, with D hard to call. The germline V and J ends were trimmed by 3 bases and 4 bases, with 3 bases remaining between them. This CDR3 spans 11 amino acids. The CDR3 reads CASSFGETQYF. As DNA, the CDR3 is TGTGCCAGCAGTTTCGGAGAGACCCAGTACTTC.

The CDR3 protein is CASSRTGSGGSPLHF. As DNA, the CDR3 is TGTGCCAGCAGCCGGACAGGGTCAGGAGGTTCACCCCTCCACTTT. V usage is TRBV7-3 and J usage is TRBJ1-6, with 8 nucleotides matching TRBD1. The CDR3 is 15 amino acids. Germline V lookup: CDR1 SGHTA, CDR2 FQGTGA. With V trimmed by 5 bases and J by 9 bases, 9 bases remained unmatched. The full variable domain, in which reference TRBV7-3 and TRBJ1-6 provide the parts outside the CDR3, is GAGVSQTPSNKVTEKGKYVELRCDPISGHTALYWYRQSLGQGPEFLIYFQGTGAADDSGLPNDRFFAVRPEGSVSTLKIQRTERGDSAVYLCASSRTGSGGSPLHFGNGTRLTVT.

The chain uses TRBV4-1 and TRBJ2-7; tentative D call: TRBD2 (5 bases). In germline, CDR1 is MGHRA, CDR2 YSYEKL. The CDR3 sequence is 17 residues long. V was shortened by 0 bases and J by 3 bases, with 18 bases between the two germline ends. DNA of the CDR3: TGCGCCAGCAGCCAAGAGTCTTTCCAGCGGACTGACTACGAGCAGTACTTC. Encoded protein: CASSQESFQRTDYEQYF.

The CDR3 DNA sequence: TGTGCCAGCAGGGAGACTAGGGAAGAGACCCAGTACTTC. This sequence encodes CASRETREETQYF. The V and J genes are TRBV2 and TRBJ2-5, with D perhaps matching TRBD2 (6 bases). The CDR3 runs to 13 residues. The germline V gene encodes CDR1 SNHLY and CDR2 FYNNEI. V gave up 6 bases and J gave up 3 bases, with 11 bases separating them.

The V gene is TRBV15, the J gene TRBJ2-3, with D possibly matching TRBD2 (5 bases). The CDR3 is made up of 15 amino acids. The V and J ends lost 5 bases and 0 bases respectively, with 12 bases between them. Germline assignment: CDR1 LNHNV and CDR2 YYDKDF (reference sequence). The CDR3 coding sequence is TGTGCCACCAGCCGAAACTTAGCGAGCACAGATACGCAGTATTTT. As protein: CATSRNLASTDTQYF.

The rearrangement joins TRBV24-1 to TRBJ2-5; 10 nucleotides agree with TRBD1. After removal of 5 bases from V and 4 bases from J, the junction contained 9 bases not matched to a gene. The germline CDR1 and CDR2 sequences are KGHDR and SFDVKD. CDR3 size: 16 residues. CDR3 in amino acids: CATSGPSGTGVETQYF. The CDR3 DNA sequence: TGTGCCACCAGTGGTCCCTCCGGGACAGGGGTAGAGACCCAGTACTTC.

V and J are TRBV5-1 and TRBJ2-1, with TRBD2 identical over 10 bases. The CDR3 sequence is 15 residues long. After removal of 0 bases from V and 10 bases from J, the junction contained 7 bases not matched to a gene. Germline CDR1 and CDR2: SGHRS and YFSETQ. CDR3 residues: CASSLEASGSQEQFF. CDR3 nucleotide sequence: TGCGCCAGCAGCTTGGAGGCTAGCGGGAGCCAAGAGCAGTTCTTC.

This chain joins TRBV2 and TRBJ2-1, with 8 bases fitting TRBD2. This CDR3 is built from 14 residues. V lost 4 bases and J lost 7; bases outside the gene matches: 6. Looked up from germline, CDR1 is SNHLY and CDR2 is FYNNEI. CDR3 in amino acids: CASSVGLAGNEQFF. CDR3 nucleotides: TGTGCCAGCAGTGTTGGACTAGCTGGGAATGAGCAGTTCTTC.

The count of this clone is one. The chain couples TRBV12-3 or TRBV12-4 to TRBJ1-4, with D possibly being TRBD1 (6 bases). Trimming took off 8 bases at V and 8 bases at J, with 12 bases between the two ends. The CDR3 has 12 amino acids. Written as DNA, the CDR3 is TGTGCCAGCGGGGGGGCGCGAGAAAAACTGTTTTTT. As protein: CASGGAREKLFF.

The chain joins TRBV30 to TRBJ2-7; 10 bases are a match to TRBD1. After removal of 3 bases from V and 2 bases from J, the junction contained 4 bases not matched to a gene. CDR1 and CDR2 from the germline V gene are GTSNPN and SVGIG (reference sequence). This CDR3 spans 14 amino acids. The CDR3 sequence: CAWRGQGVTYEQYF. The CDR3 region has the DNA TGTGCCTGGAGAGGACAGGGGGTGACCTACGAGCAGTACTTC.

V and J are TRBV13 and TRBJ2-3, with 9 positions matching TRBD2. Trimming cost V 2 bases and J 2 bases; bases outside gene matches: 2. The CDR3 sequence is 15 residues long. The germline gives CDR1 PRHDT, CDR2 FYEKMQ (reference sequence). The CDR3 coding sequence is TGTGCCAGCAGCTTAAGACTAGCGGACACAGATACGCAGTATTTT. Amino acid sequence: CASSLRLADTDTQYF.

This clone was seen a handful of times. The CDR3 DNA sequence: TGTGCCAGCAGTGTCCGCGGGAGAGATACGCAGTATTTT. Translating gives CASSVRGRDTQYF. The rearrangement uses TRBV2 and TRBJ2-3; 7 bases map to TRBD2. The J segment lost 5 bases and the V segment lost 4 bases, leaving 3 bases of the junction unmatched. CDR1 and CDR2 (germline): SNHLY, FYNNEI. The CDR3 extends over 13 amino acids.

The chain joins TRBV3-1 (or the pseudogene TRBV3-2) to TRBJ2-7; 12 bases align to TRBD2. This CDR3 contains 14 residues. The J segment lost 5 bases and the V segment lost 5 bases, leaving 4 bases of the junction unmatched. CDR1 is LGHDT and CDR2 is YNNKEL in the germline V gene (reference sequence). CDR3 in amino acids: CASSEGLAGDEQYF. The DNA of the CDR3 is TGTGCCAGCAGCGAGGGACTAGCGGGCGACGAGCAGTACTTC.

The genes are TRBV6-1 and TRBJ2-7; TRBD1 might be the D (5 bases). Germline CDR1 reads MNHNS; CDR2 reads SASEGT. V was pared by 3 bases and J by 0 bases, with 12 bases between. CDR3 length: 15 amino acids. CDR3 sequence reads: CASSDPDRLSYEQYF. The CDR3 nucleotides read TGTGCCAGCAGTGACCCCGACAGACTCTCCTACGAGCAGTACTTC.